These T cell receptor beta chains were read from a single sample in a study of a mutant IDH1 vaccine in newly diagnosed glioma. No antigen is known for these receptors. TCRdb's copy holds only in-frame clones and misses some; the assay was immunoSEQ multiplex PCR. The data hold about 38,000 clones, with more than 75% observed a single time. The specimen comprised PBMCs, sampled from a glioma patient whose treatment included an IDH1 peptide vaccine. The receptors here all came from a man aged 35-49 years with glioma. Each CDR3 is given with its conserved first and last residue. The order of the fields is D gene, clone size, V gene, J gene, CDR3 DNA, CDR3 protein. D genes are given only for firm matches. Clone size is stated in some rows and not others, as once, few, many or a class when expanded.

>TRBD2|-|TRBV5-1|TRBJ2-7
TGCGCCAGCAGCTTGTTGTCGGGGGGAAGCTACGAGCAGTACTTC
CASSLLSGGSYEQYF
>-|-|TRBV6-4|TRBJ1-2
TGTGCCAGCAGTGAACAGCCACGTAACTATGGCTACACCTTC
CASSEQPRNYGYTF
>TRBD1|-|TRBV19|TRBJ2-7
TGTGCCAGTAGTGTGGGCGGGTTGGGACAGGGCTACGAGCAGTACTTC
CASSVGGLGQGYEQYF
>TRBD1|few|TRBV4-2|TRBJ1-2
TGTGCCAGCAGCCAAGAAGGGATCGGACAGGGAGGATCGGGCTATGGCTACACCTTC
CASSQEGIGQGGSGYGYTF
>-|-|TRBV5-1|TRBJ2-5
TGCGCCAGCAGCCACACCCCGACAGATACCGAGCCCCAGTACTTC
CASSHTPTDTEPQYF
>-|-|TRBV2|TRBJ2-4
TGTGCCAGCGGCTCTGGGCAGGCTAAAAACATTCAGTACTTC
CASGSGQAKNIQYF
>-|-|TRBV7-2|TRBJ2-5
TGTGCCAGCAGCTTACTAGTATCACGACAAGAGACCCAGTACTTC
CASSLLVSRQETQYF
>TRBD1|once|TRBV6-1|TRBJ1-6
TGTGCCAGCAGGGGGACAGGCCCTAAGGGTACACCCCTCCACTTT
CASRGTGPKGTPLHF
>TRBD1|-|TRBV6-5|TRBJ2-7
TGTGCCAGCAGCTACAGGGGAAAGACCTACGAGCAGTACTTC
CASSYRGKTYEQYF
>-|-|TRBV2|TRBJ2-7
TGTGCCAGCAGTGAAGGGCAGGTGGGGTACGAGCAGTACTTC
CASSEGQVGYEQYF
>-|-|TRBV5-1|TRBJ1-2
TGCGCCAGCAGCTACCAGGGTAGGGCTGAGAATGGCTACACCTTC
CASSYQGRAENGYTF
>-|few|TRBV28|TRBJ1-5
TGTGCCAGCGGAACCCCCCGGTTTGGTGGCAATCAGCCCCAGCATTTT
CASGTPRFGGNQPQHF
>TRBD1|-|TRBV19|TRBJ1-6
TGTGCCAGTATGGTGGGACAGAATAATTCACCCCTCCACTTT
CASMVGQNNSPLHF
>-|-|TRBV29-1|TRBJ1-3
TGCAGCGTTACCGGGACGGAAGGAAACACCATATATTTT
CSVTGTEGNTIYF
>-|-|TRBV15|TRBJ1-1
TGTGCCACCAGCAGAGACAGGGTGAGGACTGAAGCTTTCTTT
CATSRDRVRTEAFF
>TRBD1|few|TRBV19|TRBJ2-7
TGTGCCAGTAGTCCCCGGGACAGTCGTCGTAGGGAGCAGTACTTC
CASSPRDSRRREQYF
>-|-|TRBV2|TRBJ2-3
TGTGCCAGCGGGGACCGGGGGCCAGATACGCAGTATTTT
CASGDRGPDTQYF
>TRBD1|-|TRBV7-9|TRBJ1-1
TGTGCCAGCAGCGGATGGACAGGGGGCGTAGGGACTGAAGCTTTCTTT
CASSGWTGGVGTEAFF
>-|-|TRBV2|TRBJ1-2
TGTGCCAGCCGCAGTGAGGGGATGGGCGGCTACACCTTC
CASRSEGMGGYTF
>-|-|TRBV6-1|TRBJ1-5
TGTGCCAGCAGTGAGGAAGGGGGTAGCAATCAGCCCCAGCATTTT
CASSEEGGSNQPQHF
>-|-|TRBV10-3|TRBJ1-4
TGTGCCATCAGTGAGGTCGTCGCTACAGGGACCGAGAATGAAAAACTGTTTTTT
CAISEVVATGTENEKLFF
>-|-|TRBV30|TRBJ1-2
TGTGCCTGGAGTCCGGTCGCCTATGGCTACACCTTC
CAWSPVAYGYTF
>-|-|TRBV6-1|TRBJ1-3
TGTGCCAGCAGTTCAGGGGCTTCTCTCGGAAACACCATATATTTT
CASSSGASLGNTIYF
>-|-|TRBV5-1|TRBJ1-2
TGCGCCAGCTCTCAGAAGACGGACAAGTCACGCGTGTACACCTTC
CASSQKTDKSRVYTF
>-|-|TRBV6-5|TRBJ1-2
TGTGCCAGCAGTTATTTTCAGGGTACCGGCTACACCTTC
CASSYFQGTGYTF
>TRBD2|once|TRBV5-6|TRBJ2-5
TGTGCCAGCATCGTAGCGGGGGAGCAAGAGACCCAGTACTTC
CASIVAGEQETQYF
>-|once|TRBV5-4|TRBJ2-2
TGTGCCAGCAGCTTGCGGCTAGCGTTGAACACCGGGGAGCTGTTTTTT
CASSLRLALNTGELFF
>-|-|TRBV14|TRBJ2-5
TGTGCCAGCAGCCCCCCCTGGGCGAGGGAGACCCAGTACTTC
CASSPPWARETQYF
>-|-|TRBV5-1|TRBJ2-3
TGCGCCAGCAGCCTAAACGCCGGGCCAGTGGCAGATACGCAGTATTTT
CASSLNAGPVADTQYF
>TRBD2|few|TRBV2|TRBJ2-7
TGTGCCAGCAGTACCCCGGGACTAGCGGGGTACAGCTCCTACGAGCAGTACTTC
CASSTPGLAGYSSYEQYF
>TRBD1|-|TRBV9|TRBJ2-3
TGTGCCAGCAGCGCCCGACAGGGGGCTTTAAATACGCAGTATTTT
CASSARQGALNTQYF
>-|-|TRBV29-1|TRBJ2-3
TGCAGCGCAGGGGCGTGGGAGGATACGCAGTATTTT
CSAGAWEDTQYF